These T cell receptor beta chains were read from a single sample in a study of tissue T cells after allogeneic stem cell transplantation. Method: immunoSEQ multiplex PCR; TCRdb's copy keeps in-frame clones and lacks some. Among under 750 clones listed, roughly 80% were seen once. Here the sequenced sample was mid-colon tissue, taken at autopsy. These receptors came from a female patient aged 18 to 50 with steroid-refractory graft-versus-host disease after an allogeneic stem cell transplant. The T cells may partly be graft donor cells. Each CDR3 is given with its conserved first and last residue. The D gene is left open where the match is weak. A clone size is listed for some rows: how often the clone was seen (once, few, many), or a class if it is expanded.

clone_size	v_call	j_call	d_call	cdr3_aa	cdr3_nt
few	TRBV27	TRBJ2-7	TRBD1	CASSAGTGPFEQYF	TGTGCCAGCAGCGCCGGGACAGGGCCTTTCGAGCAGTACTTC
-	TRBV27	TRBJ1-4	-	CASSWTATNEKLFF	TGTGCCAGCAGTTGGACCGCAACTAATGAAAAACTGTTTTTT
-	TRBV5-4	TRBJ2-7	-	CASSLQGISYEQYF	TGTGCCAGCAGCTTGCAGGGAATCTCCTACGAGCAGTACTTC
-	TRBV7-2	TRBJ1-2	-	CASSLDHTYGYTF	TGTGCCAGCAGCTTAGATCACACCTATGGCTACACCTTC
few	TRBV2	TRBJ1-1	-	CATLGLPESEAFF	TGTGCCACGCTTGGACTGCCGGAGTCTGAAGCTTTCTTT
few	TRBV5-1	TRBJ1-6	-	CASSLGSYNSPLHF	TGCGCCAGCAGCTTGGGATCTTATAATTCACCCCTCCACTTT
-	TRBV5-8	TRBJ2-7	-	CASSLGHHYEQYF	TGTGCCAGCAGCTTGGGACACCACTACGAGCAGTACTTC
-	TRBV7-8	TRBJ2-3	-	CASSFGATDTQYF	TGTGCCAGCAGCTTTGGGGCCACAGATACGCAGTATTTT
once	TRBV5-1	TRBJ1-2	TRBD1	CASSLGTDRGYGYTF	TGCGCCAGCAGCTTGGGTACGGACAGGGGTTATGGCTACACCTTC
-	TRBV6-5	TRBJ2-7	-	CASSRAFQGQQYF	TGTGCCAGCAGCAGGGCCTTCCAGGGCCAGCAGTACTTC
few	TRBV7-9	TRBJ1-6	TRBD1	CASSLRQGRNSPLHF	TGTGCCAGCAGCCTAAGACAGGGGAGGAATTCACCCCTCCACTTT
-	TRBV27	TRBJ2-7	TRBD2	CASSLRLASTYEQYF	TGTGCCAGCAGTTTGCGACTAGCTTCTACCTACGAGCAGTACTTC
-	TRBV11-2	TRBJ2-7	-	CASSASLGEQYF	TGTGCCAGCAGCGCTAGTCTAGGCGAGCAGTACTTC
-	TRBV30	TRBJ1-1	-	CAWTSGGAGTEAFF	TGTGCCTGGACCTCGGGAGGCGCGGGCACTGAAGCTTTCTTT
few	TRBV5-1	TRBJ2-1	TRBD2	CASSWPISGRRDEQFF	TGCGCCAGCAGCTGGCCCATAAGCGGGAGGCGGGATGAGCAGTTCTTC
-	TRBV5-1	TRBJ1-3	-	CASSHSGSGNTIYF	TGCGCCAGCAGCCACTCAGGATCCGGAAACACCATATATTTT
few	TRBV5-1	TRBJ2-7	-	CASSWTVSYEQYF	TGCGCCAGCAGCTGGACAGTCTCCTACGAGCAGTACTTC
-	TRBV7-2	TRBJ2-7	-	CASSLFKGKYEQYF	TGTGCCAGCAGCTTATTCAAGGGAAAGTACGAGCAGTACTTC
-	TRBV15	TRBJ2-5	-	CATSRDYSGLDFADQETQYF	TGTGCCACCAGCAGAGATTATTCAGGGTTGGATTTTGCCGACCAAGAGACCCAGTACTTC
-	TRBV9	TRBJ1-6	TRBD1	CASSAGTGFSPLHF	TGTGCCAGCAGCGCCGGGACAGGGTTTTCACCCCTCCACTTT
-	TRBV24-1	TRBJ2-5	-	CATSATIGGETQYF	TGTGCCACCAGTGCCACCATCGGTGGAGAGACCCAGTACTTC
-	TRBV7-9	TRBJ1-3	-	CASSPASGNTIYF	TGTGCCAGCAGCCCAGCCTCTGGAAACACCATATATTTT
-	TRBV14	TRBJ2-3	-	CASSHPLDASTDTQYF	TGTGCCAGCAGCCACCCCCTGGACGCTAGCACAGATACGCAGTATTTT
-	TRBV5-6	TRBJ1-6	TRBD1	CASSVRDRARSLHF	TGTGCCAGCAGCGTGCGGGACAGGGCGCGTTCCCTCCACTTT
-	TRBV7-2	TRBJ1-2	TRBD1	CASSFRQGRYGYTF	TGTGCCAGCAGCTTTCGACAGGGAAGGTATGGCTACACCTTC
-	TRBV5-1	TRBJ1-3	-	CASSLGGRNTIYF	TGCGCCAGCAGCTTGGGGGGGAGAAACACCATATATTTT